This TCR beta chain is from a study of blood T cell repertoires in COVID-19. This CDR3 comprises 14 residues. Per the germline V gene, CDR1 is DFQATT and CDR2 is SNEGSKA (reference sequence). V was pared by 3 bases and J by 6 bases, with 4 bases of the junction left unmatched. In the authors' methods: Reference gene primer amplification gave nucleated cell count estimates. Data came from immunoSEQ multiplex PCR; TCRdb stores just in-frame clones and leaves some out. That table gives V, J and clone size, and the DNA gave D and trimming. The table includes approximately 70,000 clones, roughly 80% detected once. This clone was detected only once.

The J gene is TRBJ2-2, the V gene TRBV20-1; 10 bases fit TRBD1. The clonotype originates from a woman older than 75 with acute or convalescent COVID-19. The sample taken for sequencing was peripheral blood. CDR3 DNA: TGCAGTGCTAGTGGGGACAGGGGTTCCGGGGAGCTGTTTTTT. This codes for CSASGDRGSGELFF.